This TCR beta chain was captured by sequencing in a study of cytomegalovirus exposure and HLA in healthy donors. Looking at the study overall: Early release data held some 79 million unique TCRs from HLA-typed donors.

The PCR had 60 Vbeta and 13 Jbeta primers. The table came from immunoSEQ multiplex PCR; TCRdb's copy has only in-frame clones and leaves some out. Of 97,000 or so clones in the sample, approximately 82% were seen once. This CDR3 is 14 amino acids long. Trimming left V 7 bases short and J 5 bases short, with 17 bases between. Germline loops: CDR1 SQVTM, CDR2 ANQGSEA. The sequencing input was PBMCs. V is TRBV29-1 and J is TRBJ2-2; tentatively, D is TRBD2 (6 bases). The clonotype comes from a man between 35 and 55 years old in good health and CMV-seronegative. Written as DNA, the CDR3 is TGCAGCGCCTATCGGGGACTTTCGACCGGGGAGCTGTTTTTT. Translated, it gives CSAYRGLSTGELFF.